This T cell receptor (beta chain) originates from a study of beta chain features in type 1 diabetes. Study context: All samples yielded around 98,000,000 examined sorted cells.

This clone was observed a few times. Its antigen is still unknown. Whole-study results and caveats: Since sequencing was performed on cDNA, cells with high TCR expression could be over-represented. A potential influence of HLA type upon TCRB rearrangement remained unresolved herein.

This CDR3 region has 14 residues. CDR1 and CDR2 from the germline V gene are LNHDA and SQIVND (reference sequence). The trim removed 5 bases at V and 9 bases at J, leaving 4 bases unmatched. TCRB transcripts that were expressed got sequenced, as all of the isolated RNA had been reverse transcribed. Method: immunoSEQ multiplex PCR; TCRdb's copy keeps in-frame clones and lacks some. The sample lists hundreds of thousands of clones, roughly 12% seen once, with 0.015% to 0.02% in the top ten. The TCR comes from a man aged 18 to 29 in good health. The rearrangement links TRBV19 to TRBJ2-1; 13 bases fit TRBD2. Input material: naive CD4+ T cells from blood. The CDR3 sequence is CASSLTSGRGEQFF. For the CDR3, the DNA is TGTGCCAGTAGTCTTACTAGCGGGAGGGGTGAGCAGTTCTTC.